A single sample is the source of the 6 T cell receptor beta chains below, sequenced in a study of CD8+CD57+ T cells in acquired aplastic anemia. TCR beta VDJ and CDR3 profiles were obtained from a genomic DNA template. MiXCR, applied by TCRdb to the reads, yields one record per CDR3 protein. The repertoire holds some 200,000 distinct CDR3 sequences, with 61% as singletons. The sample consisted of sorted CD4+, CD8+, or CD8+CD57+ T cells (not recorded which) from PBMCs. These receptors all come from a human donor in good health.

The chain is built from TRBV24-1 and TRBJ2-2, with 7 bases that match TRBD1. Germline V gene sequence: CDR1 KGHDR, CDR2 SFDVKD. Trimming cost V 7 bases and J 3 bases; bases outside gene matches: 1. The CDR3 sequence is 13 residues long. In nucleotides, the CDR3 is TGTGCCACCAGCGGACAGGACACCGGGGAGCTGTTTTTT. This translates into CATSGQDTGELFF.

This clonotype occurred many times. The DNA for the CDR3 is TGCGCCAGCAGCTCCCCGACAGGGGACTCCTACGAGCAGTACTTC. Its protein product is CASSSPTGDSYEQYF. The V call is TRBV5-1, the J call TRBJ2-7, with TRBD1 identical over 8 bases. V lost 3 bases, J lost 0 bases, and 5 bases stayed unmatched. The CDR3 has 15 amino acids. Germline V gives CDR1 SGHRS, CDR2 YFSETQ.

V gene TRBV14 combines with J gene TRBJ1-1, with 7 bases lining up with TRBD1. This CDR3 has 14 residues. V shed 3 bases and J 2 bases; nucleotides not matched to a gene: 3. Germline-derived CDR1 and CDR2 are SGHDN and FVKESK. CDR3 sequence (DNA): TGTGCCAGCAGCCACCGACAGGGTAACACTGAAGCTTTCTTT. Its protein is CASSHRQGNTEAFF.

This clonotype has more than one count but fewer than ten. V gene TRBV10-2 combines with J gene TRBJ2-7; the D call may be TRBD1 or TRBD2 (6 bases each). CDR1 WSHSY and CDR2 SAAADI come from the germline V gene. V was pared by 6 bases and J by 6 bases, with 18 bases between. The CDR3 spans 14 residues. In nucleotides, the CDR3 is TGCGCCAGCAGGCACGGGGGCCGTTCGTCCGAGCAGTACTTC. Protein product: CASRHGGRSSEQYF.

The rearrangement joins TRBV27 to TRBJ2-4; D is ambiguous. CDR3 length: 14 amino acids. Germline V gene data show CDR1 as MNHEY and CDR2 as SMNVEV (reference sequence). V lost 0 bases and J 8 bases, leaving 11 bases between the germline ends. This CDR3 reads CASSLSVRSDIQYF. For the CDR3, the DNA is TGTGCCAGCAGTTTATCGGTTCGCTCGGACATTCAGTACTTC.

This clonotype was counted ten times or more. The chain couples TRBV6-2 or TRBV6-3 to TRBJ2-3; D perhaps matches TRBD2 (5 bases). This CDR3 contains 16 residues. Germline V CDR1 and CDR2: MNHEY, SVGEGT. Trimming shortened V by 5 bases and J by 5 bases, and 20 bases separated the two germline ends. The CDR3 region has the DNA TGTGCCAGCAGTCCAGTGGCGGGCCGGAGTAGAGATACGCAGTATTTT. It codes for CASSPVAGRSRDTQYF.